The 30 T cell receptor beta chains in this list originate from one sample, sequenced in a study of regulatory T cells in long-lasting Graves disease. Indicated time point: persistent/refractory GD, antithyroid drugs over 5 years with positive TRAb. RNA from PBMCs was the source of the TCR library. Investigators prepared the TCR beta libraries by applying iRepertoire HTBI primers and Arm-PCR of CDR3 regions. TCRdb reprocessed the multiplex PCR reads via MiXCR and lists one record per CDR3 protein. The data contain under 350,000 distinct CDR3 sequences, 22% of them singletons. The source material was peripheral blood mononuclear cells (PBMCs), sampled when the disease was refractory, from a patient treated with antithyroid drugs. The receptors were gathered from a female donor with Graves disease.

The chain links TRBV20-1 to TRBJ2-2; D is perhaps TRBD1 (6 bases). Trimming shortened V by 1 base and J by 7 bases, and 13 bases separated the two germline ends. The V gene's germline CDR1 is DFQATT and CDR2 SNEGSKA (reference sequence). The CDR3 covers 14 residues. CDR3: CSARVHRVDGELFF. For the CDR3, the DNA is TGCAGTGCTAGAGTTCACAGGGTAGACGGGGAGCTGTTTTTT.

Ten or more counts support this clonotype. The rearrangement links TRBV7-8 to TRBJ2-7, with 8 bases identical to TRBD1. The CDR3 has 15 residues. Germline V gene sequence: CDR1 SGHVS, CDR2 FQNEAQ. V lost 5 bases, J lost 7 bases, and 13 bases stayed unmatched. CDR3 protein: CASSGTGTGDEEQYF. The CDR3 DNA reads as TGTGCCAGCAGCGGCACCGGGACAGGTGATGAAGAGCAGTACTTC.

This clonotype was observed once. The rearrangement uses TRBV12-3 or TRBV12-4 and TRBJ2-2; D possibly uses TRBD1 or TRBD2 (8 bases each). The CDR3 length is 19 residues. With 5 bases removed from V and 4 bases from J, the gap between germline ends came to 26 bases. The CDR3 DNA sequence: TGTGCCAGCAGTCCTTTTACGGGGGGGGGACAGGTGGTCACCGGGGAGCTGTTTTTT. Translation gives CASSPFTGGGQVVTGELFF.

The chain recombines TRBV6-2 or TRBV6-3 with TRBJ2-7, with D perhaps matching TRBD1 (5 bases). Trimming removed 2 bases at V and 4 bases at J, with 12 bases between. CDR3 length equals 14 residues. Germline assignment: CDR1 MNHEY and CDR2 SVGEGT. CDR3 nucleotide sequence: TGTGCCAGCAGTTACAGGGGCGGCTCTTACGAGCAGTACTTC. Its translation: CASSYRGGSYEQYF.

This clonotype was seen ten or more times. The chain links TRBV29-1 to TRBJ1-2; D gene unclear. The V gene lost 1 base and the J gene lost 4 bases, with 4 bases spanning the gap. The CDR3 loop spans 11 amino acids. In germline, CDR1 is SQVTM, CDR2 ANQGSEA. The CDR3 nucleotides read TGCAGCGTTGAAGGACTCTATGGCTACACCTTC. It encodes CSVEGLYGYTF. The variable domain in full, with the rest retrieved from reference TRBV29-1 and TRBJ1-2, is SAVISQKPSRDICQRGTSLTIQCQVDSQVTMMFWYRQQPGQSLTLIATANQGSEATYESGFVIDKFPISRPNLTFSTLTVSNMSPEDSSIYLCSVEGLYGYTFGSGTRLTVV.

The chain employs TRBV27 and TRBJ2-7; no reliable D call. CDR1 and CDR2 (germline): MNHEY, SMNVEV (reference sequence). The V end was cut by 0 bases, the J end by 4 bases, with 10 bases between. The CDR3 consists of 14 residues. The CDR3 sequence is CASSLSSGFYEQYF. As DNA, the CDR3 is TGTGCCAGCAGTTTATCTTCAGGATTTTACGAGCAGTACTTC.

This clonotype was counted at least ten times. The rearrangement links TRBV11-2 to TRBJ2-7, with TRBD2 matching over 7 bases. V lost 5 bases to trimming and J lost 2 bases; unmatched junction nucleotides: 6. CDR1 and CDR2 (germline): SGHAT, FQNNGV. The CDR3 loop spans 14 amino acids. CDR3 loop: CASSRLAEAYEQYF. The CDR3 nucleotides are TGTGCCAGCAGCCGTCTAGCGGAGGCCTACGAGCAGTACTTC.

This clonotype was picked up many times. The CDR3 coding sequence is TGTGCCAGCACCCCGACTTCGGGGGAAAAACTGTTTTTT. Its protein is CASTPTSGEKLFF. The rearrangement links TRBV12-3 or TRBV12-4 to TRBJ1-4; D uncertain. The CDR3 consists of 13 residues. V was trimmed by 7 bases and J by 8 bases, leaving 14 bases between them.

This clonotype was seen a handful of times. The chain combines TRBV28 with TRBJ1-2; no reliable D call. Germline-derived CDR1 and CDR2 are MDHEN and SYDVKM. The CDR3 is 14 residues long. Trimming pared 6 bases from V and 4 bases from J, leaving 15 bases between. CDR3: CASSLSLAAYGYTF. In nucleotides, the CDR3 is TGTGCCAGCAGCTTGTCCCTAGCGGCCTATGGCTACACCTTC.

This clonotype was observed a handful of times. The chain is built from TRBV25-1 and TRBJ1-1, with unresolved D. The V and J ends lost 3 bases and 1 base respectively, with 6 bases between them. This CDR3 is built from 13 residues. Germline assignment: CDR1 MGHDK and CDR2 SYGVNS. The CDR3 DNA follows: TGTGCCAGCAGTGACCCCGGGAACACTGAAGCTTTCTTT. This gives the protein CASSDPGNTEAFF.

This clonotype has only a few counts. This chain links TRBV4-3 with TRBJ1-1; D gene ambiguous. The length of the CDR3 is 14 residues. The germline gives CDR1 LGHNA, CDR2 YSLEER. Trimming removed 0 bases at V and 3 bases at J, with 8 bases between. The CDR3 here is CASSQEYEDTEAFF. DNA for the CDR3: TGCGCCAGCAGCCAAGAGTACGAGGACACTGAAGCTTTCTTT.

This clonotype has ten or more counts. CDR3 amino acids: CASSVRGGTYGYTF. CDR3 nucleotide sequence: TGTGCCAGCAGTGTCAGGGGTGGGACGTATGGCTACACCTTC. This chain uses TRBV27 with TRBJ1-2; D is perhaps TRBD1 (6 bases). Trimming took 5 bases from V and 5 from J, leaving 15 bases between them. The CDR3 runs to 14 residues. Germline V lookup: CDR1 MNHEY, CDR2 SMNVEV (reference sequence).

This clonotype showed up many times. V and J are TRBV7-2 and TRBJ2-7; D is undetermined. This CDR3 spans 14 amino acids. Germline V gene sequence: CDR1 SGHTA, CDR2 FQGNSA. The V end lost 5 bases, the J end lost 6 bases, and 17 bases lay between the germline ends. As DNA, the CDR3 is TGTGCCAGCAGCCCGGGCGGTTATCCCTCCGAGCAGTACTTC. Protein product: CASSPGGYPSEQYF.

Many counts were recorded for this clonotype. This sequence joins TRBV12-3 or TRBV12-4 and TRBJ2-5, with TRBD1 identical over 7 bases. The CDR3 has 13 residues. The V segment lost 7 bases and the J segment 5 bases; nucleotides outside the gene matches: 7. The CDR3 reads CASILEGAETQYF. Here the CDR3 DNA reads TGTGCCAGCATCTTAGAGGGGGCTGAGACCCAGTACTTC.

The chain combines TRBV20-1 with TRBJ2-5; a possible D gene is TRBD2 (6 bases). The CDR3 spans 12 residues. The V gene's germline CDR1 is DFQATT and CDR2 SNEGSKA (reference sequence). The V end lost 6 bases, the J end lost 1 base, and 9 bases lay between the germline ends. DNA of the CDR3: TGCAGTGCATTGGGGGGCCAAGAGACCCAGTACTTC. It yields the protein CSALGGQETQYF.

This clonotype has a count of ten or more. The J gene is TRBJ1-1, the V gene TRBV27; D ambiguous. This CDR3 has 11 residues. The germline gives CDR1 MNHEY, CDR2 SMNVEV (reference sequence). Trimming left V 5 bases short and J 11 bases short, with 12 bases between. The CDR3 sequence: CASSGNGGAFF. The CDR3, as DNA: TGTGCCAGCAGTGGTAACGGAGGGGCTTTCTTT.

The V call is TRBV20-1, the J call TRBJ2-6; D not resolved. V was cut by 0 bases and J by 0 bases, with 9 bases left in between. CDR3 size: 16 residues. Germline lookup yields CDR1 DFQATT and CDR2 SNEGSKA (reference sequence). DNA for the CDR3: TGCAGTGCTAGAGACCCCAGAAGCTCTGGGGCCAACGTCCTGACTTTC. It yields the protein CSARDPRSSGANVLTF.

The chain joins TRBV19 to TRBJ1-1; D not certain. This CDR3 has 13 residues. V lost 3 bases, J lost 5 bases, and 10 bases lay in between. Germline CDR1 LNHDA, CDR2 SQIVND (reference sequence). The CDR3 sequence is CASSIVYKTEAFF. The CDR3 DNA sequence: TGTGCCAGTAGTATCGTGTACAAGACTGAAGCTTTCTTT.

The J gene is TRBJ2-3, the V gene TRBV12-3 or TRBV12-4; 14 bases fit TRBD2. This CDR3 has 16 residues. Unmatched junction bases numbered 10, after V lost 11 bases and J lost 3 bases. CDR3 nucleotides: TGTGCCTCCACGGGACTAGCGGGAGCCAAAACAGATACGCAGTATTTT. Protein product: CASTGLAGAKTDTQYF.

The sample holds many counts of this clonotype. The rearrangement uses TRBV6-5 and TRBJ1-5; D call uncertain. Trimming shortened V by 2 bases and J by 6 bases, and 5 bases separated the two germline ends. Looked up from germline, CDR1 is MNHEY and CDR2 is SVGAGI. CDR3 size: 12 residues. This CDR3 is CASSYPAQPQHF. DNA for the CDR3: TGTGCCAGCAGTTACCCTGCTCAGCCCCAGCATTTT.

This sequence joins TRBV5-1 and TRBJ2-1; TRBD2 matches at 13 bases. J was trimmed by 8 bases and V by 2 bases; bases with no gene match: 1. This CDR3 has 14 amino acids. The germline CDR1 and CDR2 sequences are SGHRS and YFSETQ. CDR3 amino acids: CASSFGTSGDEQFF. The CDR3 coding sequence is TGCGCCAGCAGCTTTGGGACTAGCGGGGATGAGCAGTTCTTC.

This clonotype showed up many times. This chain uses TRBV28 with TRBJ2-2; D gene uncertain. V gave up 6 bases and J gave up 3 bases, with 11 bases separating them. The CDR3 extends over 14 amino acids. The germline V gene encodes CDR1 MDHEN and CDR2 SYDVKM. The CDR3 bases are TGTGCCAGCAGCCCGACGAGCGACACCGGGGAGCTGTTTTTT. This encodes CASSPTSDTGELFF.

This clonotype was seen more than once but under ten times. The rearrangement links TRBV20-1 to TRBJ2-4; D is unclear. Germline CDR1 and CDR2: DFQATT and SNEGSKA (reference sequence). The CDR3 covers 12 residues. Trimming removed 7 bases at V and 4 bases at J, with 11 bases between. For the CDR3, the DNA is TGCAGTGGATCCGGGCTTAAAAACATTCAGTACTTC. Protein: CSGSGLKNIQYF.

The CDR3 loop reads CSALAGPNTGELFF. CDR3 sequence (DNA): TGCAGTGCACTAGCGGGTCCGAACACCGGGGAGCTGTTTTTT. This chain connects TRBV20-1 to TRBJ2-2, with 9 bases aligning to TRBD2. The germline CDR1 and CDR2 sequences are DFQATT and SNEGSKA (reference sequence). V lost 6 bases to trimming and J lost 0 bases; unmatched junction nucleotides: 2. CDR3 length: 14 amino acids.

The sample holds many counts of this clonotype. The V call is TRBV28, the J call TRBJ2-1; TRBD2 matches 11 bases. Germline CDR1 MDHEN, CDR2 SYDVKM. V was clipped by 6 bases and J by 6 bases; unmatched bases: 7. This CDR3 contains 15 residues. This CDR3 is CASRLAGGRGNEQFF. Here the CDR3 DNA reads TGTGCCAGCAGGTTAGCGGGAGGGCGTGGCAATGAGCAGTTCTTC.

This clonotype was detected a few times. The rearrangement links TRBV7-2 to TRBJ2-7; tentative D call: TRBD2 (5 bases). V was cut by 3 bases and J by 0 bases, with 15 bases left in between. The CDR3 covers 16 residues. Germline lookup yields CDR1 SGHTA and CDR2 FQGNSA. CDR3 loop: CASSFLGDGRSYEQYF. CDR3 nucleotides: TGTGCCAGCAGCTTTTTGGGAGACGGTCGCTCCTACGAGCAGTACTTC.

This chain links TRBV7-8 with TRBJ2-2, with 9 bases fitting TRBD2. The CDR3 extends over 21 amino acids. J gave up 3 bases and V 5 bases, and 22 bases lay outside the gene matches. Germline loops: CDR1 SGHVS, CDR2 FQNEAQ. CDR3 in amino acids: CASSLYANPSGEVIYTGELFF. In nucleotides, the CDR3 is TGTGCCAGCAGCCTTTATGCCAACCCTAGCGGGGAGGTTATATACACCGGGGAGCTGTTTTTT.

The chain recombines TRBV20-1 with TRBJ2-2; 7 positions match TRBD2. The CDR3 is 14 residues long. Germline lookup yields CDR1 DFQATT and CDR2 SNEGSKA (reference sequence). The trim removed 5 bases at V and 3 bases at J, leaving 6 bases unmatched. CDR3 region: CSAGLGWDTGELFF. CDR3 nucleotide sequence: TGCAGTGCTGGACTAGGGTGGGACACCGGGGAGCTGTTTTTT.

This clonotype has only one observation. This sequence may be a read error, since a much larger clone differs from it by one base. This chain uses TRBV7-2 with TRBJ2-7, with TRBD1 matching 9 bases. The ends lost 1 base at V and 5 bases at J; junction bases unmatched: 3. Germline assignment: CDR1 SGHTA and CDR2 FQGNSA. This CDR3 spans 14 amino acids. CDR3 nucleotides: TGTGCCAGCAGCTTAGGGGACAGGGCCCACGAGCAGTACTTC. It codes for CASSLGDRAHEQYF.

This clonotype was seen many times. CDR3 sequence (DNA): TGTGCCAGCAGGCGCGCCTTGACCGGACTAGCGGAAAACATTCAGTACTTC. Protein: CASRRALTGLAENIQYF. This sequence joins TRBV12-3 or TRBV12-4 and TRBJ2-4, with 10 bases identical to TRBD2. The V segment lost 6 bases and the J segment 5 bases; nucleotides outside the gene matches: 13. The CDR3 runs 17 residues.